The 29 T cell receptor beta chains in this list originate from one sample, sequenced in a study of technical replicates of blood from a few donors. The table came from immunoSEQ multiplex PCR; TCRdb's copy has only in-frame clones and leaves some out. The sample includes over 50,000 clones, approximately 86% of them seen just once. Input material: PBMCs. The source is a human donor in good health. Some clones in this sample may be carry-over from other donors' samples.

The V call is TRBV6-5, the J call TRBJ1-6; TRBD1 might be the D (5 bases). With 3 bases removed from V and 9 bases from J, the gap between germline ends came to 12 bases. CDR3 length equals 14 residues. The V gene's germline CDR1 is MNHEY and CDR2 SVGAGI. The CDR3 DNA is TGTGCCAGCAGTTATAGGGTAGGGGTTTCACCCCTCCACTTT. As protein: CASSYRVGVSPLHF.

The CDR3 reads CASRLTRSTDTQYF. The CDR3 coding sequence is TGTGCCAGCAGACTAACGAGGTCCACAGATACGCAGTATTTT. The rearrangement uses TRBV2 and TRBJ2-3, with D unclear. The CDR3 is made up of 14 amino acids. CDR1 is SNHLY, CDR2 FYNNEI, per germline. V was clipped by 6 bases and J by 2 bases, with 12 bases between them. Using reference TRBV2 and TRBJ2-3 for the parts outside the CDR3, the full variable domain is EPEVTQTPSHQVTQMGQEVILRCVPISNHLYFYWYRQILGQKVEFLVSFYNNEISEKSEIFDDQFSVERPDGSNFTLKIRSTKLEDSAMYFCASRLTRSTDTQYFGPGTRLTVL.

The V gene is TRBV19, the J gene TRBJ2-3; 7 bases align to TRBD1. The V segment lost 4 bases and the J segment 2 bases; nucleotides outside the gene matches: 6. Germline V gene lookup returns CDR1 LNHDA and CDR2 SQIVND (reference sequence). The CDR3 is made up of 15 amino acids. The CDR3 DNA reads TGTGCCAGTAGTAGAGAGACAGGGTCCACAGATACGCAGTATTTT. This codes for CASSRETGSTDTQYF.

The chain carries TRBV19 and TRBJ2-7, with a possible D match to TRBD2 (7 bases). The CDR3 sequence is 14 residues long. Germline loops: CDR1 LNHDA, CDR2 SQIVND (reference sequence). V lost 5 bases and J lost 3, with 14 bases in between. CDR3 residues: CASSSKGEGYEQYF. The CDR3 region has the DNA TGTGCCAGTAGTTCGAAGGGGGAGGGCTACGAGCAGTACTTC.

This chain uses TRBV6-1 with TRBJ1-2; 7 bases align to TRBD1. With 2 bases clipped from V and 7 bases from J, the junction kept 7 bases outside the gene matches. Germline V gene data show CDR1 as MNHNS and CDR2 as SASEGT. The CDR3 has 14 amino acids. In DNA, the CDR3 is TGTGCCAGCAGTGAAAAATTCCGGGACAGTGGCTACACCTTC. Its protein product is CASSEKFRDSGYTF.

V and J are TRBV18 and TRBJ2-5, with 8 positions matching TRBD2. Germline V gene data show CDR1 as KGHSH and CDR2 as LQKENI. V dropped 1 base and J dropped 1; count of bases not matched to a gene: 5. This CDR3 has 16 residues. The CDR3 DNA sequence: TGTGCCAGCTCACCACTTCGCGGGGGGTTCCAAGAGACCCAGTACTTC. Translating it yields CASSPLRGGFQETQYF. Full variable domain (rest looked up from reference TRBV18 and TRBJ2-5): NAGVMQNPRHLVRRRGQEARLRCSPMKGHSHVYWYRQLPEEGLKFMVYLQKENIIDESGMPKERFSAEFPKEGPSILRIQQVVRGDSAAYFCASSPLRGGFQETQYFGPGTRLLVL.

The chain combines TRBV9 with TRBJ2-3; 7 nucleotides line up with TRBD1. Trimming cost V 3 bases and J 0 bases; bases outside gene matches: 13. The CDR3 contains 18 residues. Germline assignment: CDR1 SGDLS and CDR2 YYNGEE. The CDR3 here is CASSGPGQSFLSTDTQYF. CDR3 DNA sequence: TGTGCCAGCAGCGGACCGGGACAGAGTTTTCTTAGCACAGATACGCAGTATTTT.

This clone has just one count. This rearrangement joins TRBV6-5 to TRBJ1-4; D unclear. Trimming pared 2 bases from V and 0 bases from J, leaving 7 bases between. Germline-derived CDR1 and CDR2 are MNHEY and SVGAGI. The CDR3 consists of 15 residues. The CDR3 DNA sequence: TGTGCCAGCAGTTACACACTAGCAACTAATGAAAAACTGTTTTTT. It translates to CASSYTLATNEKLFF.

This sequence joins TRBV5-1 and TRBJ1-2, with 9 bases aligning to TRBD1. The CDR3 sequence is 15 residues long. The V segment lost 4 bases and the J segment 8 bases; nucleotides outside the gene matches: 12. CDR1 and CDR2 (germline): SGHRS, YFSETQ. The CDR3 protein is CASSGLTGGAEGYTF. The CDR3 DNA reads as TGCGCCAGCAGCGGACTAACAGGGGGCGCGGAAGGCTACACCTTC.

V usage is TRBV5-4 and J usage is TRBJ2-2, with 7 bases lining up with TRBD1. V trimming: 4 bases; J trimming: 3 bases; junction bases outside the gene matches: 6. CDR1 is SGHNT and CDR2 is YYREEE in the germline V gene (reference sequence). The CDR3 covers 15 residues. Written as DNA, the CDR3 is TGTGCCAGCAGCCCTCGGCAGGGGGACACCGGGGAGCTGTTTTTT. This translates into CASSPRQGDTGELFF.

V and J are TRBV6-5 and TRBJ1-2; D is perhaps TRBD1 (5 bases). V was pared by 0 bases and J by 6 bases, with 17 bases between. Looked up from germline, CDR1 is MNHEY and CDR2 is SVGAGI. The CDR3 is 16 residues long. The CDR3 region has the DNA TGTGCCAGCAGTTACTCCGACAGACCGGTACTACATGGCTACACCTTC. Protein product: CASSYSDRPVLHGYTF.

The J gene is TRBJ2-7, the V gene TRBV7-2, with a tentative D call TRBD1 (6 bases). The V and J ends lost 2 bases and 5 bases respectively, with 13 bases between them. The V gene's germline CDR1 is SGHTA and CDR2 FQGNSA. This CDR3 is 14 amino acids long. DNA of the CDR3: TGTGCCAGCAGCTTACAGGGGTCGGGCGACGAGCAGTACTTC. Protein: CASSLQGSGDEQYF. Drawing the rest from reference TRBV7-2 and TRBJ2-7, the complete variable domain is GAGVSQSPSNKVTEKGKDVELRCDPISGHTALYWYRQSLGQGLEFLIYFQGNSAPDKSGLPSDRFSAERTGGSVSTLTIQRTQQEDSAVYLCASSLQGSGDEQYFGPGTRLTVT.

The chain is built from TRBV5-1 and TRBJ1-1; D not resolved. CDR3 size: 15 residues. Trimming took 0 bases from V and 5 from J, leaving 14 bases between them. Germline assignment: CDR1 SGHRS and CDR2 YFSETQ. CDR3 residues: CASSLARGPLTEAFF. For the CDR3, the DNA is TGCGCCAGCAGCTTGGCCCGCGGGCCTCTAACTGAAGCTTTCTTT.

This clone was found once. This chain joins TRBV6-1 and TRBJ2-1; TRBD2 matches at 13 bases. The J segment lost 4 bases and the V segment lost 6 bases, leaving 6 bases of the junction unmatched. The CDR3 has 16 amino acids. CDR1 and CDR2 (germline): MNHNS, SASEGT. The CDR3 sequence is CASRELAGGMYNEQFF. Here the CDR3 DNA reads TGTGCCAGCAGGGAACTAGCGGGAGGGATGTACAATGAGCAGTTCTTC.

Only a few counts were recorded for this clone. The J gene is TRBJ2-7, the V gene TRBV7-8; D remains unclear. The CDR3 extends over 12 amino acids. Looked up from germline, CDR1 is SGHVS and CDR2 is FQNEAQ. Trimming removed 8 bases from V and 1 base from J, with 9 bases in between. This CDR3 reads CASDDGSYEQYF. CDR3 nucleotide sequence: TGTGCCAGCGATGACGGGTCCTACGAGCAGTACTTC.

The CDR3 DNA sequence: TGTGCCAGCTCACGTTCAGGGGATGGTCAGCCCCAGCATTTT. It is translated as CASSRSGDGQPQHF. The chain combines TRBV18 with TRBJ1-5; D possibly corresponds to TRBD1 (6 bases). Germline V gene lookup returns CDR1 KGHSH and CDR2 LQKENI. The germline V and J ends were trimmed by 4 bases and 6 bases, with 13 bases remaining between them. This CDR3 has 14 residues.

The chain combines TRBV18 with TRBJ2-2; perhaps TRBD2 as D (6 bases). Germline V gives CDR1 KGHSH, CDR2 LQKENI. Trimming shortened V by 3 bases and J by 1 base, and 18 bases separated the two germline ends. This CDR3 has 18 amino acids. For the CDR3, the DNA is TGTGCCAGCTCACCTACTAGACCGGGACTTCAGAACACCGGGGAGCTGTTTTTT. Amino acids: CASSPTRPGLQNTGELFF. The complete variable domain, with remaining parts taken from reference TRBV18 and TRBJ2-2, reads NAGVMQNPRHLVRRRGQEARLRCSPMKGHSHVYWYRQLPEEGLKFMVYLQKENIIDESGMPKERFSAEFPKEGPSILRIQQVVRGDSAAYFCASSPTRPGLQNTGELFFGEGSRLTVL.

The chain recombines TRBV5-1 with TRBJ2-3; a weak D match, TRBD1 (5 bases). The V end lost 2 bases, the J end lost 2 bases, and 15 bases lay between the germline ends. This CDR3 is built from 16 residues. In germline, CDR1 is SGHRS, CDR2 YFSETQ. In DNA form, the CDR3 reads TGCGCCAGCAGCTTTTGGACACCAGCTAACACAGATACGCAGTATTTT. Its protein product is CASSFWTPANTDTQYF.

J is TRBJ2-5 and V is TRBV6-5, with 7 bases aligning to TRBD1. Germline lookup yields CDR1 MNHEY and CDR2 SVGAGI. Trimming at V came to 5 bases and at J to 5 bases, leaving 11 bases not matched to a gene. CDR3 length equals 15 residues. Here the CDR3 reads CASSPWGDRVETQYF. The CDR3 nucleotides read TGTGCCAGCAGTCCTTGGGGAGACAGGGTGGAGACCCAGTACTTC.

V usage is TRBV2 and J usage is TRBJ2-7; 9 bases line up with TRBD2. With V trimmed by 5 bases and J by 3 bases, 5 bases remained unmatched. The germline gives CDR1 SNHLY, CDR2 FYNNEI. This CDR3 spans 14 amino acids. The CDR3 loop reads CASSRTSVYYEQYF. DNA for the CDR3: TGTGCCAGCAGTCGGACTAGCGTCTACTACGAGCAGTACTTC.

The chain is built from TRBV5-4 and TRBJ1-1; weak D call: TRBD1 (6 bases). Germline V CDR1 and CDR2: SGHNT, YYREEE (reference sequence). The CDR3 is made up of 15 amino acids. V dropped 4 bases and J dropped 4 bases, with 17 bases sitting between them. The CDR3 loop is CASSRFRGPGTEAFF. The CDR3 nucleotides read TGTGCCAGCAGCAGATTCAGGGGACCGGGCACTGAAGCTTTCTTT. The full variable domain, rest sourced from reference TRBV5-4 and TRBJ1-1, is ETGVTQSPTHLIKTRGQQVTLRCSSQSGHNTVSWYQQALGQGPQFIFQYYREEENGRGNFPPRFSGLQFPNYSSELNVNALELDDSALYLCASSRFRGPGTEAFFGQGTRLTVV.

The chain employs TRBV12-5 and TRBJ1-5; 9 bases are shared with TRBD1. Trimming took 0 bases from V and 2 from J; bases not matched to a gene: 2. The CDR3 is made up of 16 amino acids. In germline, CDR1 is LGHNT, CDR2 FRNRAP. The CDR3 nucleotides are TGTGCTAGTGGTTTGGTCGGGGACAGGGGCAATCAGCCCCAGCATTTT. Translated, it gives CASGLVGDRGNQPQHF.

The chain links TRBV19 to TRBJ2-7, with TRBD1 matching 10 bases. Trimming took 5 bases from V and 2 from J; bases not matched to a gene: 12. Looked up from germline, CDR1 is LNHDA and CDR2 is SQIVND (reference sequence). CDR3 length: 17 amino acids. The CDR3 nucleotides read TGTGCCAGTAGTGGCGGGACAGGGGATCCTAATCCCTACGAGCAGTACTTC. Protein product: CASSGGTGDPNPYEQYF.

The V call is TRBV4-2, the J call TRBJ1-5; weak D call: TRBD1 (6 bases). Germline V CDR1 and CDR2: LGHNA, YNFKEQ. CDR3 length equals 14 residues. V was shortened by 2 bases and J by 6 bases, with 11 bases between the two germline ends. Written as DNA, the CDR3 is TGTGCCAGCAGCCAAACAGGGTCTACTCAGCCCCAGCATTTT. Amino acid sequence: CASSQTGSTQPQHF.

The chain combines TRBV7-9 with TRBJ2-3; 8 bases agree with TRBD2. The CDR3 is made up of 15 amino acids. Losses at the gene ends were 5 bases for V and 6 bases for J; bases not matched to a gene: 10. The germline CDR1 and CDR2 sequences are SEHNR and FQNEAQ (reference sequence). CDR3 region: CASSHSGTRVDTQYF. The CDR3 DNA reads as TGTGCCAGCAGCCACTCCGGGACTAGGGTCGATACGCAGTATTTT.

V and J are TRBV6-1 and TRBJ2-5; 9 nucleotides match TRBD1. The junction had 10 bases not matched to a gene; V was cut back by 3 bases and J by 5 bases. The CDR3 has 16 amino acids. Germline V gene sequence: CDR1 MNHNS, CDR2 SASEGT. This CDR3 reads CASSELGQGTGETQYF. The CDR3, as DNA: TGTGCCAGCAGTGAGCTTGGACAGGGGACGGGGGAGACCCAGTACTTC.

The CDR3 DNA is TGTGCCAGCAGCTACCCCTCCGGACAGGGCTCGAACACTGAAGCTTTCTTT. Its protein product is CASSYPSGQGSNTEAFF. V and J are TRBV7-9 and TRBJ1-1, with 8 bases aligning to TRBD1. CDR3 size: 17 residues. Germline trimming cut 4 bases from V and 1 base from J; bases unmatched to any gene: 11. CDR1 SEHNR and CDR2 FQNEAQ come from the germline V gene (reference sequence). The variable domain in full, completed from reference TRBV7-9 and TRBJ1-1, reads DTGVSQNPRHKITKRGQNVTFRCDPISEHNRLYWYRQTLGQGPEFLTYFQNEAQLEKSRLLSDRFSAERPKGSFSTLEIQRTEQGDSAMYLCASSYPSGQGSNTEAFFGQGTRLTVV.

The genes are TRBV28 and TRBJ1-2, with 7 bases identical to TRBD1. The ends lost 7 bases at V and 5 bases at J; junction bases unmatched: 10. The CDR3 has 14 amino acids. The germline CDR1 and CDR2 sequences are MDHEN and SYDVKM. The CDR3 DNA reads as TGTGCCAGCACCCCTGGGGACAGAACGTATGGCTACACCTTC. Protein sequence: CASTPGDRTYGYTF.

The V and J genes are TRBV2 and TRBJ1-2, with 7 bases fitting TRBD1. This CDR3 spans 14 amino acids. Trimming removed 6 bases from V and 4 bases from J; junction bases left unmatched: 8. Germline values: CDR1 SNHLY, CDR2 FYNNEI. The CDR3: CASSPQGVGYGYTF. CDR3 sequence (DNA): TGTGCCAGCAGCCCGCAGGGGGTAGGCTATGGCTACACCTTC. The complete variable domain, with remaining parts taken from reference TRBV2 and TRBJ1-2, reads EPEVTQTPSHQVTQMGQEVILRCVPISNHLYFYWYRQILGQKVEFLVSFYNNEISEKSEIFDDQFSVERPDGSNFTLKIRSTKLEDSAMYFCASSPQGVGYGYTFGSGTRLTVV.